This record concerns one T cell receptor (beta chain) sequence. Its antigen is not known. One end of the junction varies from germline; a read error may be responsible. Arm-PCR of CDR3 regions and iRepertoire HTBI primers were the basis on which TCR beta libraries were built. Using its own MiXCR run on the multiplex PCR reads, TCRdb lists one record per CDR3 protein. The table records around 500,000 distinct CDR3 sequences, less than 25% of them present only once. Time point denoted: persistent/refractory GD, antithyroid drugs over 5 years with positive TRAb. RNA isolated from PBMCs was used to make the TCR library. From an endocrinology department in Xi'an, China, came the patients. The data were obtained in a study of regulatory T cells in long-lasting Graves disease. The wider study: Treatment with antithyroid drugs for over 5 years, together with positive TSH receptor antibodies, meant persistent Graves' disease.

Study conclusions and caveats: Newly diagnosed Graves' patients had higher TCR diversity than persistent ones. Persistent disease favored TRBV28, TRBJ1-2 and TRBJ2-5.

CDR1 is SEHNR and CDR2 is FQNEAQ in the germline V gene (reference sequence). This CDR3 contains 16 residues. This sequence joins TRBV7-9 and TRBJ1-5; no definite D call. The sequences come from peripheral blood mononuclear cells (PBMCs), collected when the disease was refractory, from a patient treated with antithyroid drugs. This sequence originates from a female donor with Graves disease. The CDR3 protein is CAGSFWRVQGNQPQHF. The CDR3 nucleotides are TGTGCCGGCAGCTTTTGGAGGGTTCAAGGGAATCAGCCCCAGCATTTT.